Below, 27 T cell receptor beta chains from the same sample are listed, as sequenced in a study of long-term antiretroviral therapy in people with HIV. At the survey level, the v3.0 immunoSEQ assay was run. The data were produced by immunoSEQ multiplex PCR, yet TCRdb's version contains in-frame clones alone and is incomplete. The data show around 32,000 clones, with just under 90% seen just once and around 9% held by the top ten. This specimen consisted of unsorted PBMCs, obtained 3.2 years before starting antiretroviral therapy. Receptor source: a middle-aged man with HIV.

This chain uses TRBV10-3 with TRBJ1-5, with D unclear. The V end was cut by 2 bases, the J end by 0 bases, with 2 bases between. CDR1 and CDR2 from the germline V gene are ENHRY and SYGVKD. The CDR3 length is 13 residues. The CDR3 DNA is TGTGCCATCAGTGAGCGTAGCAATCAGCCCCAGCATTTT. Translating gives CAISERSNQPQHF.

The chain carries TRBV18 and TRBJ1-4; unclear D gene. The germline V gene encodes CDR1 KGHSH and CDR2 LQKENI. The CDR3 runs to 13 residues. V lost 5 bases, J lost 7 bases, and 11 bases lay in between. CDR3 residues: CASSEGLGEKLFF. Here the CDR3 DNA reads TGTGCCAGCTCAGAGGGTTTGGGTGAAAAACTGTTTTTT. The variable domain in full, with the rest retrieved from reference TRBV18 and TRBJ1-4, is NAGVMQNPRHLVRRRGQEARLRCSPMKGHSHVYWYRQLPEEGLKFMVYLQKENIIDESGMPKERFSAEFPKEGPSILRIQQVVRGDSAAYFCASSEGLGEKLFFGSGTQLSVL.

This clone has a single count. V is TRBV5-6 and J is TRBJ2-5; tentatively, D is TRBD2 (5 bases). The CDR3 extends over 14 amino acids. The V end lost 5 bases, the J end lost 1 base, and 12 bases lay between the germline ends. From germline, CDR1 is SGHDT and CDR2 YYEEEE. This CDR3 reads CASSRIGVQETQYF. Written as DNA, the CDR3 is TGTGCCAGCAGTCGAATCGGGGTCCAAGAGACCCAGTACTTC.

This sequence joins TRBV29-1 and TRBJ2-5; TRBD2 matches at 11 bases. The CDR3 runs to 16 residues. Per germline, CDR1 SQVTM and CDR2 ANQGSEA. V trimming: 5 bases; J trimming: 2 bases; junction bases outside the gene matches: 10. CDR3 protein: CSVNPGTSGAQETQYF. DNA of the CDR3: TGCAGCGTTAACCCCGGGACTAGCGGAGCTCAAGAGACCCAGTACTTC.

The V call is TRBV9, the J call TRBJ1-3; D is ambiguous. CDR1 is SGDLS and CDR2 is YYNGEE in the germline V gene. The CDR3 runs 13 residues. Trimming pared 1 base from V and 9 bases from J, leaving 11 bases between. CDR3 region: CASSVRDYGTIYF. The CDR3 nucleotides are TGTGCCAGCAGCGTACGGGATTACGGCACCATATATTTT.

This clone was counted only a few times. This sequence joins TRBV7-9 and TRBJ2-2; 13 nucleotides agree with TRBD2. The CDR3 sequence is 18 residues long. Trimming at V came to 1 base and at J to 0 bases, leaving 2 bases not matched to a gene. CDR1 and CDR2 from the germline V gene are SEHNR and FQNEAQ (reference sequence). CDR3 DNA: TGTGCCAGCAGCTTAGTTGGACTAGCGGGGGCGAACACCGGGGAGCTGTTTTTT. It encodes CASSLVGLAGANTGELFF. Based on the CDR3 plus reference TRBV7-9 and TRBJ2-2, the full variable domain is DTGVSQNPRHKITKRGQNVTFRCDPISEHNRLYWYRQTLGQGPEFLTYFQNEAQLEKSRLLSDRFSAERPKGSFSTLEIQRTEQGDSAMYLCASSLVGLAGANTGELFFGEGSRLTVL.

The genes are TRBV2 and TRBJ2-3, with unresolved D. V lost 6 bases to trimming and J lost 4 bases, with 5 bases between them. This CDR3 region has 11 residues. CDR1 is SNHLY, CDR2 FYNNEI, per germline. CDR3 DNA sequence: TGTGCCAGCAGATACGCAGATACGCAGTATTTT. Translating it yields CASRYADTQYF.

The chain has TRBV6-5 and TRBJ2-1; D may be TRBD2 (5 bases). Germline values: CDR1 MNHEY, CDR2 SVGAGI. The CDR3 length is 15 residues. V was cut by 0 bases and J by 0 bases, with 6 bases left in between. The CDR3 here is CASSYSGSSYNEQFF. The CDR3 region has the DNA TGTGCCAGCAGTTACTCAGGGAGCTCCTACAATGAGCAGTTCTTC.

This chain joins TRBV10-3 and TRBJ1-5; 7 nucleotides align to TRBD1. This CDR3 has 13 amino acids. Germline CDR1 and CDR2: ENHRY and SYGVKD. V trimming: 7 bases; J trimming: 3 bases; junction bases outside the gene matches: 3. Here the CDR3 DNA reads TGTGCCATCACAGGGGGTACCAATCAGCCCCAGCATTTT. It is translated as CAITGGTNQPQHF.

The rearrangement links TRBV9 to TRBJ2-3, with 10 bases identical to TRBD2. This CDR3 has 19 residues. The V gene's germline CDR1 is SGDLS and CDR2 YYNGEE. The ends lost 0 bases at V and 0 bases at J; junction bases unmatched: 10. CDR3 loop: CASSVATSGNPLSTDTQYF. DNA of the CDR3: TGTGCCAGCAGCGTAGCTACTAGCGGGAACCCCCTAAGCACAGATACGCAGTATTTT. The full variable domain, in which reference TRBV9 and TRBJ2-3 provide the parts outside the CDR3, is DSGVTQTPKHLITATGQRVTLRCSPRSGDLSVYWYQQSLDQGLQFLIQYYNGEERAKGNILERFSAQQFPDLHSELNLSSLELGDSALYFCASSVATSGNPLSTDTQYFGPGTRLTVL.

The chain couples TRBV5-1 to TRBJ2-7; D remains unclear. CDR1 and CDR2 from the germline V gene are SGHRS and YFSETQ. The CDR3 covers 13 residues. The V end was cut by 2 bases, the J end by 2 bases, with 8 bases between. CDR3 in amino acids: CASSLICAYEQYF. The DNA of the CDR3 is TGCGCCAGCAGCTTAATTTGTGCCTACGAGCAGTACTTC.

This chain uses TRBV2 with TRBJ2-1, with D tentatively TRBD1 (5 bases). V was trimmed by 8 bases and J by 12 bases, leaving 17 bases between them. The germline gives CDR1 SNHLY, CDR2 FYNNEI. The CDR3 totals 12 residues. In nucleotides, the CDR3 is TGTGCCAGCGGTGTCAGGGAAGGTGGGCAGTTCTTC. Its protein is CASGVREGGQFF.

This clone occurred once. This chain links TRBV7-8 with TRBJ1-5; D unresolved. Trimming pared 2 bases from V and 3 bases from J, leaving 8 bases between. CDR3 length: 14 amino acids. The germline CDR1 and CDR2 sequences are SGHVS and FQNEAQ. This chain's CDR3 is CASSLRPANQPQHF. DNA of the CDR3: TGTGCCAGCAGCTTAAGGCCAGCCAATCAGCCCCAGCATTTT. Together with reference TRBV7-8 and TRBJ1-5, the CDR3 gives the full variable domain: GAGVSQSPRYKVAKRGQDVALRCDPISGHVSLFWYQQALGQGPEFLTYFQNEAQLDKSGLPSDRFFAERPEGSVSTLKIQRTQQEDSAVYLCASSLRPANQPQHFGDGTRLSIL.

The CDR3 here is CASSVLRPQHF. CDR3 bases: TGTGCCAGCAGTGTTCTTAGGCCCCAGCATTTT. The chain uses TRBV27 and TRBJ1-5, with unresolved D. CDR1 and CDR2 (germline): MNHEY, SMNVEV (reference sequence). Trimming took 5 bases from V and 9 from J, leaving 8 bases between them. The CDR3 spans 11 residues.

This chain connects TRBV7-9 to TRBJ1-1, with 8 bases that match TRBD1. Trimming removed 7 bases from V and 3 bases from J; junction bases left unmatched: 10. From germline, CDR1 is SEHNR and CDR2 FQNEAQ (reference sequence). The CDR3 has 15 residues. The CDR3 protein is CASKSGTGWDTEAFF. CDR3 DNA sequence: TGTGCCAGCAAATCGGGGACAGGCTGGGACACTGAAGCTTTCTTT.

This chain connects TRBV28 to TRBJ1-5; maybe TRBD1 (6 bases). Deletions cut 4 bases from V and 11 bases from J, with 18 bases between. The CDR3 length is 14 residues. Germline V lookup: CDR1 MDHEN, CDR2 SYDVKM. CDR3 sequence reads: CASSSGGAGGAQHF. DNA of the CDR3: TGTGCCAGCAGTTCCGGGGGGGCAGGCGGCGCCCAGCATTTT. Filled out from reference TRBV28 and TRBJ1-5, the complete variable domain reads DVKVTQSSRYLVKRTGEKVFLECVQDMDHENMFWYRQDPGLGLRLIYFSYDVKMKEKGDIPEGYSVSREKKERFSLILESASTNQTSMYLCASSSGGAGGAQHFGDGTRLSIL.

J is TRBJ2-7 and V is TRBV23-1; TRBD2 aligns across 7 bases. TRBV23-1 is recorded as an ORF, its role being uncertain. This CDR3 is 15 amino acids long. Trimming cost V 2 bases and J 5 bases; bases outside gene matches: 9. In DNA, the CDR3 is TGCGCCAGCAGTCAACCAGGGAGGGATTTCCACGAGCAGTACTTC. It encodes CASSQPGRDFHEQYF.

CDR3 DNA sequence: TGTGCCAGCAGCCCTAGGGACAGCCACACCGGGGAGCTGTTTTTT. Its protein product is CASSPRDSHTGELFF. The rearrangement links TRBV7-9 to TRBJ2-2; TRBD1 matches at 7 bases. With V trimmed by 5 bases and J by 3 bases, 6 bases remained unmatched. Germline V gives CDR1 SEHNR, CDR2 FQNEAQ (reference sequence). This CDR3 is 15 amino acids long.

CDR3 residues: CASSPRGDRSFPQHGYTF. The CDR3 nucleotides read TGTGCCAGCAGCCCCAGGGGGGACAGGAGTTTCCCCCAGCATGGCTACACCTTC. The V and J genes are TRBV11-2 and TRBJ1-2, with TRBD1 matching over 8 bases. CDR1 SGHAT and CDR2 FQNNGV come from the germline V gene. V gave up 5 bases and J gave up 6 bases; unmatched junction bases: 20. This CDR3 has 18 amino acids.

The chain has TRBV7-9 and TRBJ2-5, with a weak D call TRBD2 (6 bases). The CDR3 runs to 14 residues. Trimming cost V 8 bases and J 4 bases, with 17 bases left between them. Germline-derived CDR1 and CDR2 are SEHNR and FQNEAQ (reference sequence). This CDR3 reads CASLGGRMGETQYF. CDR3 DNA sequence: TGTGCCAGCTTGGGAGGACGGATGGGAGAGACCCAGTACTTC.

The J gene is TRBJ1-2, the V gene TRBV5-6; D is ambiguous. The CDR3 is 17 amino acids. From germline, CDR1 is SGHDT and CDR2 YYEEEE. Trimming took 0 bases from V and 0 from J, leaving 15 bases between them. The CDR3 is CASSLDYLSGANYGYTF. CDR3 bases: TGTGCCAGCAGCTTGGATTATTTAAGTGGAGCTAACTATGGCTACACCTTC.

The chain combines TRBV28 with TRBJ1-2, with TRBD1 matching 12 bases. The CDR3 is 15 amino acids. Per germline, CDR1 MDHEN and CDR2 SYDVKM. The V and J ends lost 6 bases and 7 bases, in that order; junction bases with no gene match: 9. This chain's CDR3 is CASSNSGTGGIGYTF. CDR3 nucleotides: TGTGCCAGCAGCAATTCCGGGACAGGGGGCATTGGCTACACCTTC.

This sequence joins TRBV6-1 and TRBJ1-2; no firm D call. V was shortened by 5 bases and J by 1 base, with 8 bases between the two germline ends. This CDR3 is built from 13 residues. Germline CDR1 is MNHNS and CDR2 is SASEGT. The CDR3 is CASSRAGNYGYTF. CDR3 in DNA: TGTGCCAGCAGTCGGGCAGGTAACTATGGCTACACCTTC.

The chain combines TRBV10-3 with TRBJ2-3; TRBD2 agrees at 7 bases. V lost 3 bases to trimming and J lost 5 bases; unmatched junction nucleotides: 5. The CDR3 is made up of 14 amino acids. From germline, CDR1 is ENHRY and CDR2 SYGVKD. The CDR3 is CAISERREKDTQYF. CDR3 sequence (DNA): TGTGCCATCAGTGAAAGGCGGGAGAAAGATACGCAGTATTTT.

Regarding this clone: A junction end diverges from the germline sequence, so it may reflect a read error. The V call is TRBV11-3, the J call TRBJ2-5, with TRBD1 identical over 11 bases. The germline V gene encodes CDR1 SGHNT and CDR2 YENEEA. The CDR3 has 16 amino acids. CDR3 sequence: CASSPGQGAVQGTQYF. CDR3 nucleotide sequence: TGTGCCAGCAGCCCAGGACAGGGGGCGGTTCAAGGGACCCAGTACTTC.

This sequence joins TRBV28 and TRBJ2-7, with a possible D match to TRBD1 (8 bases). CDR1 is MDHEN and CDR2 is SYDVKM in the germline V gene. V lost 6 bases to trimming and J lost 3 bases, with 21 bases between them. This CDR3 region has 16 residues. The CDR3 region has the DNA TGTGCCAGCAGCACTACCGGCACAGGGGGGGTCTACGAGCAGTACTTC. Protein product: CASSTTGTGGVYEQYF.

J is TRBJ1-6 and V is TRBV21-1. TRBV21-1 is shown as a pseudogene. CDR3 size: 19 residues. CDR3 nucleotide sequence: TGTGCCAGCAGCAAGGACGGGAGGGCCCCGAGCTCCTATAATTCACCCCTCCACTTT. It translates to CASSKDGRAPSSYNSPLHF.